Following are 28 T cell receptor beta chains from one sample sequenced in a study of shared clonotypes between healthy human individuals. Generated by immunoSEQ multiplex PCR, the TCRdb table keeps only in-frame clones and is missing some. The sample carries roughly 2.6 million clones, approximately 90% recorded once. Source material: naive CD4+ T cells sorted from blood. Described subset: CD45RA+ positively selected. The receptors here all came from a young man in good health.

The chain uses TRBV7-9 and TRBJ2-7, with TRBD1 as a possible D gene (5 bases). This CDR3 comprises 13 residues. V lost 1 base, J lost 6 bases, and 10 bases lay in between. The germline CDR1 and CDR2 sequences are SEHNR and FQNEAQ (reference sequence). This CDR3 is CASSLGMGREQYF. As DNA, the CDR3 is TGTGCCAGCAGCTTAGGTATGGGGCGCGAGCAGTACTTC.

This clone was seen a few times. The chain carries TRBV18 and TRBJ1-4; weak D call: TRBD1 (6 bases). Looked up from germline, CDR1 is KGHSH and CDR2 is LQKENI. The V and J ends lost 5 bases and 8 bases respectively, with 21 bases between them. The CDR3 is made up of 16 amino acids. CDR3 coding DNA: TGTGCCAGCTCAACCCAACAGGGACCACTTCAGGAAAAACTGTTTTTT. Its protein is CASSTQQGPLQEKLFF.

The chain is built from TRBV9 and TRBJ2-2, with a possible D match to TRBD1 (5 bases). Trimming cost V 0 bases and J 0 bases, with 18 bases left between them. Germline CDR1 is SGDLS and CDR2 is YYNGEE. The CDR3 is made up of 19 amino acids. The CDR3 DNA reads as TGTGCCAGCAGCGTAGCCTCTGGACACAGCTTCGCGAACACCGGGGAGCTGTTTTTT. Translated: CASSVASGHSFANTGELFF.

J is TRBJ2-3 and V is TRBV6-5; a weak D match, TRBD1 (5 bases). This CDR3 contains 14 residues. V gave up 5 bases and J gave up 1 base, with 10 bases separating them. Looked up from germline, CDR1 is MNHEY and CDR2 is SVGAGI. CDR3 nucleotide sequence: TGTGCCAGCAGTGACAGTCCGGGCACAGATACGCAGTATTTT. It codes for CASSDSPGTDTQYF.

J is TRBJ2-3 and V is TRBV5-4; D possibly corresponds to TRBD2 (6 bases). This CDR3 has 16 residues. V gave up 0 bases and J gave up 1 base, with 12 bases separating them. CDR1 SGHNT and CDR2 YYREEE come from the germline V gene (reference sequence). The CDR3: CASSLGLAGRTDTQYF. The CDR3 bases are TGTGCCAGCAGCTTGGGATTGGCGGGACGCACAGATACGCAGTATTTT.

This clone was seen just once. The CDR3 nucleotides read TGTGCCAGCAGCCCCGACATGACCTATGGCTACACCTTC. Its translation: CASSPDMTYGYTF. The chain is built from TRBV28 and TRBJ1-2; D unresolved. Germline CDR1 MDHEN, CDR2 SYDVKM. V was trimmed by 6 bases and J by 4 bases, leaving 12 bases between them. The CDR3 length is 13 residues.

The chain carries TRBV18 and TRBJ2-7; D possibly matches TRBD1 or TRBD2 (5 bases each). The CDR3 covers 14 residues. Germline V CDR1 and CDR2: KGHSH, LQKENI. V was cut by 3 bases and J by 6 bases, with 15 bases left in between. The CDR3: CASSPRETQGEQYF. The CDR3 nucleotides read TGTGCCAGCTCACCCAGGGAGACTCAGGGCGAGCAGTACTTC.

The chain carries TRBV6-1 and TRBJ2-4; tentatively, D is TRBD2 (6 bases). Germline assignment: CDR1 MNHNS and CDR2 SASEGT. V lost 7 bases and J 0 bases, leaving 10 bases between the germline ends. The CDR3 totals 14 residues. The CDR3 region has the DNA TGTGCCAGCAACTGGGGGGTAGCCAAAAACATTCAGTACTTC. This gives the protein CASNWGVAKNIQYF.

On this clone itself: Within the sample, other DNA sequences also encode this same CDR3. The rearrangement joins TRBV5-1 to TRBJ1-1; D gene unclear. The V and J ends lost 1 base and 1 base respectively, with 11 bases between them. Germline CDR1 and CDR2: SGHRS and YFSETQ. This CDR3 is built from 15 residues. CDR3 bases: TGCGCCAGCAGCTTGCGGACCGGAGGGAACACTGAAGCTTTCTTT. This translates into CASSLRTGGNTEAFF.

The CDR3 bases are TGTGCCAGCAGCCCAGGGACAGGGGGCTATGAGACCCAGTACTTC. This gives the protein CASSPGTGGYETQYF. This chain connects TRBV7-2 to TRBJ2-5; 12 bases map to TRBD1. Germline V gene sequence: CDR1 SGHTA, CDR2 FQGNSA. The CDR3 spans 15 residues. The V segment lost 5 bases and the J segment 5 bases; nucleotides outside the gene matches: 6.

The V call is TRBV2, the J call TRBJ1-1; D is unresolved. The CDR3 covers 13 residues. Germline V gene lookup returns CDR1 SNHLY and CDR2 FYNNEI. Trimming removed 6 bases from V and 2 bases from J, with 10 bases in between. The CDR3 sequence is CASRADINTEAFF. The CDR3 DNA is TGTGCCAGCAGGGCCGATATTAACACTGAAGCTTTCTTT. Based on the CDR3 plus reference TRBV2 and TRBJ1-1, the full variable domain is EPEVTQTPSHQVTQMGQEVILRCVPISNHLYFYWYRQILGQKVEFLVSFYNNEISEKSEIFDDQFSVERPDGSNFTLKIRSTKLEDSAMYFCASRADINTEAFFGQGTRLTVV.

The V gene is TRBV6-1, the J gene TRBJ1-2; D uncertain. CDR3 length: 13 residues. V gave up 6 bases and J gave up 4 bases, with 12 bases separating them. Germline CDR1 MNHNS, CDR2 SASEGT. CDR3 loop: CASSQEMGYGYTF. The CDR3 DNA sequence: TGTGCCAGCAGCCAGGAGATGGGCTATGGCTACACCTTC.

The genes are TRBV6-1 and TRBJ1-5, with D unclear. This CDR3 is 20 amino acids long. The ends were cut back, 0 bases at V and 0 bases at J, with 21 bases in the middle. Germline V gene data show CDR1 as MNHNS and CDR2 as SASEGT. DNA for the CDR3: TGTGCCAGCAGTGAAGCTTACCTCGGCGGAAAGGTCTATAGCAATCAGCCCCAGCATTTT. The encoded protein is CASSEAYLGGKVYSNQPQHF.

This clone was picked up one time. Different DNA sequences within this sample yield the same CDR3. CDR3 residues: CASSYSDRSYEQYF. The CDR3 coding sequence is TGTGCCAGCAGTTACTCGGACAGAAGCTACGAGCAGTACTTC. This chain links TRBV6-5 with TRBJ2-7, with a possible D match to TRBD1 (6 bases). Germline CDR1 and CDR2: MNHEY and SVGAGI. This CDR3 spans 14 amino acids. V lost 0 bases and J lost 3, with 9 bases in between.

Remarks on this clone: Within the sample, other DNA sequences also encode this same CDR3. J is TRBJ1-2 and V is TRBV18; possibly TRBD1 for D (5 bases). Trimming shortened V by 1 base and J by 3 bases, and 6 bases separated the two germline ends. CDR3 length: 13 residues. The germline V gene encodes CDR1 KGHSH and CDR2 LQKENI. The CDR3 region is CASSPQTDYGYTF. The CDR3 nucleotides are TGTGCCAGCTCACCACAGACAGACTATGGCTACACCTTC.

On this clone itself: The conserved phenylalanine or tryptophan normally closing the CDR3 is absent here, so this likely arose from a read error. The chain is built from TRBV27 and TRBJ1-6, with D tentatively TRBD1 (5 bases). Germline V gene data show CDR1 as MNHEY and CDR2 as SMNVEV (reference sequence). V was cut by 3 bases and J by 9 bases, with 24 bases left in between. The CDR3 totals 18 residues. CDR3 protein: CASSFDARTGLGGSPLHL. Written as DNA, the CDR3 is TGTGCCAGCAGTTTTGACGCAAGGACCGGACTTGGGGGTTCACCCCTCCACCTT.

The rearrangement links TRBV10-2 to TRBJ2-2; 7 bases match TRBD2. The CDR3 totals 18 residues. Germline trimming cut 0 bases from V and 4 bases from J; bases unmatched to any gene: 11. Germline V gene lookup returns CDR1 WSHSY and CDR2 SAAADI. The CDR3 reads CASSESTFWGGSTGELFF. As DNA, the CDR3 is TGCGCCAGCAGTGAGTCGACTTTTTGGGGGGGGTCCACCGGGGAGCTGTTTTTT.

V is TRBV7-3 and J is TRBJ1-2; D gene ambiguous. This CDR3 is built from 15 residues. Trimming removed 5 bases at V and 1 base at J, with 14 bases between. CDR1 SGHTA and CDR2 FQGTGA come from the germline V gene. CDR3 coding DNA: TGTGCCAGCAGCCCGGACGGCCTTTATAACTATGGCTACACCTTC. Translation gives CASSPDGLYNYGYTF.

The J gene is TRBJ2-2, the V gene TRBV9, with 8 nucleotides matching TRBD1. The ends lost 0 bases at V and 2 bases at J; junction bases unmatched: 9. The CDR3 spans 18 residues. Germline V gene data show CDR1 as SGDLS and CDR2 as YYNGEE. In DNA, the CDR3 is TGTGCCAGCAGCGTAGTTATCCTCGGGACAGGTAACACCGGGGAGCTGTTTTTT. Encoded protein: CASSVVILGTGNTGELFF.

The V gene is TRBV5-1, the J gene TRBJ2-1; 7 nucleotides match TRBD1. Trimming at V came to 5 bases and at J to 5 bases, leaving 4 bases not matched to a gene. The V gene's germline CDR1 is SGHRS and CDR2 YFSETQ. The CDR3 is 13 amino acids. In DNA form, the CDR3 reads TGCGCCAGCAGGACAGGGAACGACAATGAGCAGTTCTTC. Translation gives CASRTGNDNEQFF.

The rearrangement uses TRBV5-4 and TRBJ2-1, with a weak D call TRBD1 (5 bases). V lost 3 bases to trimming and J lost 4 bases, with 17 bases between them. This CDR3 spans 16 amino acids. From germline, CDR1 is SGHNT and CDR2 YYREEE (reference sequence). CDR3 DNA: TGTGCCAGCAGCTCCCAGGGTACACAGGCTTACAATGAGCAGTTCTTC. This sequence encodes CASSSQGTQAYNEQFF.

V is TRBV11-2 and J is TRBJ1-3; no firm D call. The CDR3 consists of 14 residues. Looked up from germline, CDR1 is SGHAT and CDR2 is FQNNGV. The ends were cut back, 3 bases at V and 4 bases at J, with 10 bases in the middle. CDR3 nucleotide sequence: TGTGCCAGCAGCTTCGGGCCCCGGGGAAACACCATATATTTT. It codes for CASSFGPRGNTIYF.

In DNA, the CDR3 is TGTGCCAGCAGCCCAGCTCGCGGGGCTCTTGAGACCCAGTACTTC. It codes for CASSPARGALETQYF. The J gene is TRBJ2-5, the V gene TRBV7-3; a possible D gene is TRBD2 (6 bases). The CDR3 spans 15 residues. Trimming took off 5 bases at V and 5 bases at J, with 18 bases between the two ends. Germline CDR1 reads SGHTA; CDR2 reads FQGTGA.

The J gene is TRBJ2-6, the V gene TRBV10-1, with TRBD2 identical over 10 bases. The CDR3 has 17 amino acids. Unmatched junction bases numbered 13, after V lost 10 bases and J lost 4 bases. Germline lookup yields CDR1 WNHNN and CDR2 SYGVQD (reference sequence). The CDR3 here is CANLRGTSDSGANVLTF. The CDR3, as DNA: TGCGCCAACCTGCGGGGGACTAGCGATTCCGGGGCCAACGTCCTGACTTTC.

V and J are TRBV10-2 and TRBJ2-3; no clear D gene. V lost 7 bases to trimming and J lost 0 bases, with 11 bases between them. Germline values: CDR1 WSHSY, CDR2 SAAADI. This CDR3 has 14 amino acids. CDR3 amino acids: CASITDGSTDTQYF. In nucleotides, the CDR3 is TGCGCCAGCATTACGGACGGTAGCACAGATACGCAGTATTTT.

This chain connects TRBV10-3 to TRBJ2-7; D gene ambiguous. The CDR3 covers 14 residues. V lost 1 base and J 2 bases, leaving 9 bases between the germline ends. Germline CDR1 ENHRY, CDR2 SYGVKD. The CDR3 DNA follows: TGTGCCATCAGTGAGTTGGACGGCCCCTACGAGCAGTACTTC. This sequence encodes CAISELDGPYEQYF.

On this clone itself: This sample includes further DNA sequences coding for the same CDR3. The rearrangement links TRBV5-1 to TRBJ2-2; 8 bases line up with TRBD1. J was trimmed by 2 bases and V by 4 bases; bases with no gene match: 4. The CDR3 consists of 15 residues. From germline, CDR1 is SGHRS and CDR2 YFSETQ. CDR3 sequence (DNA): TGCGCCAGCAGCGTAGGACAGGGTAACACCGGGGAGCTGTTTTTT. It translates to CASSVGQGNTGELFF.

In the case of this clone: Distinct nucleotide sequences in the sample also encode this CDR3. CDR3 sequence: CASSRGQGPGNTIYF. DNA for the CDR3: TGTGCCAGCAGCCGAGGACAGGGGCCCGGAAACACCATATATTTT. V is TRBV6-5 and J is TRBJ1-3; 9 bases line up with TRBD1. The trim removed 6 bases at V and 4 bases at J, leaving 7 bases unmatched. There are 15 residues in the CDR3. Germline assignment: CDR1 MNHEY and CDR2 SVGAGI.